This T cell receptor beta chain comes out of a study of Ad26.COV2.S vaccination and SARS-CoV-2 variants (dated by TCRdb to the early 2020s). Study-level background: Vaccine-arm donors were drawn from COV1001, a multicentre, randomized, double-blind, placebo-controlled phase I-IIa trial of Ad26.COV2.S in healthy adults. Ad26.COV2.S was administered intramuscularly at a dose of 5x10^10 or 1x10^11 viral particles, either as one shot or as two shots given 56 days apart. The specificity and breadth of SARS-CoV-2-reactive T cell receptors after Ad26.COV2.S vaccination were assessed by TCRbeta repertoire sequencing. The TCR-sequenced set comprised approximately 32 samples: roughly 19 Ad26.COV2.S vaccine recipients, 5 placebo recipients and 8 SARS-CoV-2 convalescent individuals. Trial participants were randomized into five groups of five, in which low-dose or high-dose Ad26.COV2.S was given once or twice, or placebo was given on both occasions. Throughout the experiments and outcome assessment, investigators stayed blinded to trial group allocation. The full study reports these points: Compared with placebo recipients, Ad26.COV2.S recipients showed higher spike-specific TCR breadth (P = 0.0014). After vaccination, substantial breadth of spike-specific CD8+ and CD4+ T cell responses was reported. The authors noted that total T cell responses may have been underestimated by the TCR breadth and depth analyses. Comparable non-spike TCR breadth was observed between vaccine and placebo recipients, consistent with only spike being contained in the vaccine. The study lacked the statistical power to compare responses across vaccine doses or regimens.

V sheds 4 bases and J sheds 5 bases, leaving 9 bases between their ends. Inclusive of the bounding cysteine and phenylalanine, the CDR3 is 13 residues long. This entry keeps only the CDR3 DNA: 39 bases, framed from base 1. The germline V gene yields SNHLY for CDR1 and FYNNEI for CDR2. Read against the paper, the sample's treatment or condition label means: 15 to 20 received Ad26.COV2.S at low or high dose, single or two shots; 5 received placebo; per-sample allocation not given. Repertoires of vaccine and placebo recipients were sequenced from samples collected on day 63 after the first injection. Between 29 July and 7 August 2020, Cohort 1b enrolled 25 adults aged 18-55 years at one site in Boston, USA. Ad26.COV2.S consisted of a replication-incompetent adenovirus type 26 vector by which a prefusion-stabilized SARS-CoV-2 spike protein from the original Wuhan strain was expressed. A note on this clone: Its recognized antigen is unknown. One base away there is no much larger clone; base qualities are not given.

The immunoSEQ Assay was used to sequence TCRbeta CDR3 regions. After extraction, genomic DNA underwent amplification by bias-controlled multiplex PCR, followed by high-throughput sequencing. On the study's bioinformatics: Collapsing and filtering of sequences were performed to quantify the absolute abundance of each unique TCRbeta CDR3 region. T cell fraction was estimated by normalization of TCRbeta template counts to usable DNA, with usable DNA being measured through amplification of reference genes present in all nucleated cells. Repertoire TCRs were annotated as SARS-CoV-2-specific when V gene, CDR3 amino acid sequence and J gene were exactly matched to a known reactive TCR set. The reference SARS-CoV-2 TCR set was derived from MIRA and filtered for enrichment in COVID-19-positive ImmuneCODE repertoires, a step that removed public or cross-reactive TCRs. Drawing on the MIRA antigens, annotated TCRs were analysed further at the level of specific ORF or position within ORF. Breadth was defined as the number of annotated unique rearrangements divided by the total number of unique productive rearrangements, and depth was defined as the summed frequency of the annotated unique rearrangements. Group comparisons of TCR breadth used two-sided Wilcoxon rank-sum tests. TCRdb mirrors the immuneACCESS table, restricted to in-frame sequences. Some clones are absent from its copies; in checked studies, under half trace to an unresolved V gene, and the reason for the others is unknown. V, J and clone size are taken as reported in that table, and D and trimming were inferred from the DNA itself. This sample gives around 240,000 clones in total; roughly 90% of them show up just once. Jointly, the top ten make up 9.5% to 12% of the sample.

The TCR originated in a person between 18 and 65 years old who received the Ad26.COV2.S COVID-19 vaccine or a placebo. The material was peripheral blood, obtained in a trial of Ad26.COV2.S vaccine versus placebo. The chain links TRBV2 with TRBJ1-5; matching of 6 bases hints at TRBD1 as the D gene. The DNA is as follows: TGTGCCAGCAGTGGACAGGAGTATCAGCCCCAGCATTTT. Its product reads: CASSGQEYQPQHF.